This T cell receptor beta chain derives from a study of T cell changes during pregnancy in multiple sclerosis. Profiling relied on immunoSEQ multiplex PCR, and the TCRdb table lists in-frame clones only, not all of them. This table holds 85,000 to 100,000 clones, around 94% found once. This CDR3 has 15 residues. Between the trimmed V and J ends, which lost 6 bases and 9 bases, there was a span of 23 bases. The germline V gene encodes CDR1 MNHNY and CDR2 SVGAGI (reference sequence). The sample here was peripheral blood, taken after pregnancy. The sequence was obtained from a female donor with multiple sclerosis, enrolled in a pregnancy study. This rearrangement joins TRBV6-6 to TRBJ2-5; D possibly corresponds to TRBD2 (6 bases). CDR3 nucleotide sequence: TGTGCCAGCAGCCCCCCTCGGAGCCGTGGGGAGGCCCAGTACTTC. The encoded protein is CASSPPRSRGEAQYF.